This is a list of T cell receptor beta chains from one sample in a study of T cells after yellow fever vaccination. Each CDR3 protein gets one entry after TCRdb re-called the 5' RACE reads with MiXCR. Of some 600,000 distinct CDR3 sequences in the sample, 9% to 15% were seen once. This sample comprised PBMCs, obtained on the day of the yellow fever booster vaccination. The receptors stem from a man aged 30 to 45 who received the YFV17D yellow fever vaccine. Both conserved end residues are part of each CDR3. A D gene is named only where the DNA matches it firmly. Some rows mark clone size as missing; the rest say once, few, many or name a class of expanded clone.

>TRBD2|NA|TRBV20-1|TRBJ2-2
TGCAGTGCTAGAGGGCCGACTAGCGGGGTGAACACCGGGGAGCTGTTTTTT
CSARGPTSGVNTGELFF
>NA|NA|TRBV19|TRBJ2-3
TGTGCCAGTAGTATAGATTCGGGGGCCCGAGCAGATACGCAGTATTTT
CASSIDSGARADTQYF
>NA|many|TRBV12-5|TRBJ2-5
TGTGCTAGTGGAGGCTGGCGGGACGAGACCCAGTACTTC
CASGGWRDETQYF
>NA|few|TRBV6-5|TRBJ2-3
TGTGCCAGCAGTTTGGAACGGCCGGGTACGCAGTATTTT
CASSLERPGTQYF
>TRBD2|few|TRBV7-2|TRBJ2-1
TGTGCCAGCAGCTTAGACGCGGGAGGGCCTTACAATGAGCAGTTCTTC
CASSLDAGGPYNEQFF
>NA|few|TRBV11-2|TRBJ1-6
TGTGCCAGCAGCTTGGAGGATGACAGATCACCCCTCCACTTT
CASSLEDDRSPLHF
>NA|many|TRBV15|TRBJ2-1
TGTGCCACCAGCAAGTCTCTCGAGGGAAACGAGCAGTTCTTC
CATSKSLEGNEQFF
>TRBD2|few|TRBV7-8|TRBJ2-1
TGTGCCAGCAGCCGTAGCGGGAGGGGCTACAATGAGCAGTTCTTC
CASSRSGRGYNEQFF
>NA|few|TRBV20-1|TRBJ2-3
TGCAGTGCTAGAGAGACGGGAATATACCATGCTACGCAGTATTTT
CSARETGIYHATQYF
>TRBD2|few|TRBV5-1|TRBJ2-2
TGCGCCAGCAGCTTCCTCCGGACTAGCGGGAGGAACACCGGGGAGCTGTTTTTT
CASSFLRTSGRNTGELFF
>NA|NA|TRBV19|TRBJ1-6
TGTGCCAGTAGTGAATCCCGCTCACCCCTCCACTTT
CASSESRSPLHF
>TRBD2|NA|TRBV6-5|TRBJ2-1
TGTGCCAGCAGTTCCGGGGGAGGGAGACACAATGAGCAGTTCTTC
CASSSGGGRHNEQFF
>TRBD2|NA|TRBV11-2|TRBJ2-2
TGTGCCAGCATTCTCGGGACTAGCGGGAGGTGGGGAACCGGGGAGCTGTTTTTT
CASILGTSGRWGTGELFF
>NA|NA|TRBV6-5|TRBJ2-3
TGTGCCAGCAGTTACATATTAGTGCGAAACCTAGGCCCCACAGATACGCAGTATTTT
CASSYILVRNLGPTDTQYF
>TRBD1|many|TRBV29-1|TRBJ2-5
TGCAGCGTTGATAGACAGGGATCGACCCAGTACTTC
CSVDRQGSTQYF
>NA|NA|TRBV29-1|TRBJ2-2
TGCAGCGTTGGGGATCCAGGCTCGGGCACCGGGGAGCTGTTTTTT
CSVGDPGSGTGELFF
>NA|NA|TRBV6-2/TRBV6-3|TRBJ2-1
TGTGCCAGCAGTTATTTTAATGAGCAGTTCTTC
CASSYFNEQFF
>NA|many|TRBV18|TRBJ1-2
TGTGCCAGCTCACCACGGCAAGTCTATGGCTACACCTTC
CASSPRQVYGYTF
>NA|few|TRBV20-1|TRBJ2-5
TGCAGTGCTCCGATGGAGGGGGGTCGAGAGACCCAGTACTTC
CSAPMEGGRETQYF
>NA|NA|TRBV6-1|TRBJ1-5
TGTGCCAGCAGGGACGGGACCAGCAATCAGCCCCAGCATTTT
CASRDGTSNQPQHF
>TRBD1|NA|TRBV20-1|TRBJ1-4
TGCAGTGCCCTTCGTTTACAGGGGAAAAATGAAAAACTGTTTTTT
CSALRLQGKNEKLFF
>TRBD1|NA|TRBV7-2|TRBJ2-7
TGTGCCAGCAGCTGGGGACAGACGAGCTCCTACGAGCAGTACTTC
CASSWGQTSSYEQYF
>TRBD2|many|TRBV20-1|TRBJ2-3
TGCAGTGCTTTCCGTCCGGGGGGAGATACGCAGTATTTT
CSAFRPGGDTQYF
>TRBD2|NA|TRBV4-1|TRBJ2-3
TGCGCCAGCAGCCTGGGACTAGCGGGAGGTCCTAAAGATACGCAGTATTTT
CASSLGLAGGPKDTQYF
>NA|NA|TRBV7-9|TRBJ2-1
TGTGCCAGCAGCCTGATGGCTGAGGGACTTCCCCCCCTCTTC
CASSLMAEGLPPLF
>NA|few|TRBV12-3/TRBV12-4|TRBJ1-2
TGTGCCAGCAGTTTACCCGGGACGAGTGGCTACACCTTC
CASSLPGTSGYTF
>NA|few|TRBV9|TRBJ2-2
TGTGCCAGCAGCTCACCCAGAGTTGGGGGAAACACCGGGGAGCTGTTTTTT
CASSSPRVGGNTGELFF
>NA|NA|TRBV3-1|TRBJ2-2
TGTGCCAGCAGCTTCTTAGCGGCGAACACCGGGGAGCTGTTTTTT
CASSFLAANTGELFF
>TRBD2|many|TRBV7-8|TRBJ2-1
TGTGCCAGCAGCTTAAGTGGGAGGGCGGGCAATGAGCAGTTCTTC
CASSLSGRAGNEQFF
>NA|few|TRBV5-1|TRBJ2-7
TGCGCCAGCAGCTTGGAACGGGAGCTCTCCTACGAGCAGTACTTC
CASSLERELSYEQYF
>NA|few|TRBV6-2/TRBV6-3|TRBJ2-5
TGTGCCAGCAGTAACACAGGGACCCAGTACTTC
CASSNTGTQYF
>NA|NA|TRBV19|TRBJ1-5
TGTGCCAGTACTCCTTCAGGGTGGGGCAGGAACAATCAGCCCCAGCATTTT
CASTPSGWGRNNQPQHF
>NA|NA|TRBV7-9|TRBJ2-5
TGTGCCAGCAGCTTAGTCGGTTTGGAAGAGACCCAGTACTTC
CASSLVGLEETQYF
>TRBD2|few|TRBV20-1|TRBJ2-1
TGCAGTGCTCGGAGGCGGGAGGAGCAGTTCTTC
CSARRREEQFF
>NA|few|TRBV20-1|TRBJ2-3
TGCAGTGCGCAAAGCGGGACAGATACGCAGTATTTT
CSAQSGTDTQYF
>NA|many|TRBV7-9|TRBJ1-2
TGTGCCAGCAGCTTAGGACAACACTATGGCTACACCTTC
CASSLGQHYGYTF
>NA|few|TRBV7-9|TRBJ2-1
TGTGCCAGCAGCAACCAGGGTATCGGGAATGAGCAGTTCTTC
CASSNQGIGNEQFF
>TRBD2|NA|TRBV6-1|TRBJ2-7
TGTGCCAGCAGCCCAGTGCTAGCGGGGGGGGAGCAGTACTTC
CASSPVLAGGEQYF
>NA|NA|TRBV20-1|TRBJ2-1
TGCAGTGCAAAGACCCCAAATGGGCAGTTCTTC
CSAKTPNGQFF
>NA|few|TRBV30|TRBJ2-1
TGTGCCTGGAGTGTGGGTCAGGTGTACAATGAGCAGTTCTTC
CAWSVGQVYNEQFF
>NA|few|TRBV9|TRBJ2-5
TGTGCCAGCAGCGCCAGCGGGCTCCAAGAGACCCAGTACTTC
CASSASGLQETQYF
>TRBD2|NA|TRBV12-3/TRBV12-4|TRBJ2-1
TGTGCCAGCAGTTCCCGCCGTCTAGCGGGGAACCTCTACAATGAGCAGTTCTTC
CASSSRRLAGNLYNEQFF
>TRBD2|NA|TRBV5-5|TRBJ2-1
TGTGCCAGCAGCTTTTTAAGCGGGAGGGACAATGAGCAGTTCTTC
CASSFLSGRDNEQFF
>NA|few|TRBV3-1|TRBJ1-5
TGTGCCAGCAGGGGAACAGGGAACGATCAGCCCCAGCATTTT
CASRGTGNDQPQHF
>TRBD2|NA|TRBV11-2|TRBJ2-1
TGTGCCAGCAGCTTATTGGGGACTAGCGGGAGCGCGTTTAGTGAGCAGTTCTTC
CASSLLGTSGSAFSEQFF
>NA|NA|TRBV7-2|TRBJ1-5
TGTGCCAGCAACACCATCCCTAGCAATCAGCCCCAGCATTTT
CASNTIPSNQPQHF
>NA|NA|TRBV3-1|TRBJ2-7
TGTGCCAGCAGGGCCCGGGACCGCTCCTACGAGCAGTACTTC
CASRARDRSYEQYF
>TRBD1|NA|TRBV20-1|TRBJ2-1
TGCAGTGCACACCGGGACAGGTATTACAATGAGCAGTTCTTC
CSAHRDRYYNEQFF